This entry concerns a single T cell receptor (beta chain). This clone's antigen is unknown. No much larger clone exists at a distance of one base, and base qualities are not known. CDR1 and CDR2 are read off the germline V gene (reference sequence) as PRHDT and FYEKMQ. The V end gives up 7 bases and the J end 8 bases, leaving 8 bases in the junction not matched to a gene. From the cysteine up to the phenylalanine, the CDR3 has a length of 13 residues. The sequence is cut down to CDR3 DNA, 39 bases in frame from base 1. Library preparation was by 5' RACE. Sequenced on an Illumina HiSeq 2500. The second PCR ran for about 6 to 12 cycles and used a J-beta primer mix along with a sample-barcoded 5' primer. Each TCR beta cDNA molecule received a unique molecular identifier from a template-switch 5' adaptor carrying 12 random nucleotides. Each sample yielded at least 2.5 million CDR3-containing paired-end reads. First-strand cDNA was synthesized from all RNA with the Mint cDNA synthesis kit, primed by a TRBC-specific oligonucleotide. All cDNA was treated with uracil-DNA glycosylase and then went through a first 18-cycle PCR with the universal primers M1SS and BC2_uni_R. In the authors' own workflow: For normalization, 1 million high-quality reads, each with a distinct molecular identifier, were randomly selected from each sample. Reads sharing molecular identifiers were discarded rather than binned into consensus sequences. MiTCR, with a Q25 quality threshold and the strictest error-elimination algorithm, was used for CDR3 identification, clonotype clustering and error correction. A nonparametric unseen species model with Euler transformation was used to estimate lower-bound total TCR beta diversity. In-frame beta chains were kept once TCRdb had trimmed the public reads at Q25 with fastp and called clones with MiXCR. Rows matching on CDR3 protein sequence are summarized as one entry with the most common DNA and genes. TCRdb, not the original authors, processed these V and J calls. The sample table contains 1.5 million to 2 million distinct CDR3 sequences; only one count was recorded for roughly 32% of them. The ten largest clones take up approximately 11% of the sample.

The data are from a study of blood T cells in healthy people across ages (dated by TCRdb to between 2014 and 2017). As for the study more broadly: Template switching captured roughly one uniquely barcoded TCR beta cDNA molecule per two T cells in model experiments. To track age-related changes in TCR beta repertoire diversity, the study relied on deep sequencing normalized with unique cDNA molecular identifiers. Four age groups were formed from the donors: young (average approximately 17 years), middle-aged (approximately 39), aged (approximately 60) and long-lived (less than 85). To avoid experimental bias, donors of different ages were randomly spread across the sequencing lanes. Using the same blood draw, the study looked at two additional independent replicas of 1 million unique cDNA reads for two donors, one aged 18 to 30 and the other aged 80 or older.

The donors were roughly 40 Caucasian individuals from Russia, aged roughly 6 to 90 years, who were systemically healthy. Around 10 milliliters of peripheral blood were collected from each donor into EDTA-treated Vacutainer tubes. Ficoll-Paque density-gradient centrifugation was used to isolate PBMCs, with at least 6.5 million per sample. Trizol reagent was used to extract total RNA from the PBMCs, yielding at least 6 micrograms per sample. For every donor, an aliquot of PBMCs went through flow cytometry to measure the percentages of naive CD45RAhigh/CD27high T cells. Results the study describes overall, beyond this receptor: Estimates of total diversity based on one million sequenced T cells were regarded as lower bounds and as underestimates. Donor CMV infection status was unknown, potentially confounding age-related changes in expanded clonotypes. Conclusive comparison of naive and antigen-experienced compartments was prevented by the profiling of bulk unsorted PBMCs. Compared with the aged group, the long-lived group had more naive CD4+ T cells, fewer expanded clones and increased TCR diversity, a pattern suggesting age selection. Observed TCR beta diversity per million T cells fell roughly linearly with age, and a significant reduction was already apparent by age roughly 40. Observed TCR beta diversity correlated strongly with the percentage of naive T cells measured by flow cytometry.

Rearrangement joined TRBV13 to TRBJ1-1, and 9 junctional nucleotides match TRBD1. The source is a woman between 25 and 40 years old in good health. The sample consisted of blood. DNA sequence: TGTGCCAGCAACAGTAAGGGACAGGGAGAAGCTTTCTTT. Protein translation: CASNSKGQGEAFF.